The TCR beta chain under discussion was sequenced for a study of cytomegalovirus exposure and HLA in healthy donors. 13 Jbeta primers and 60 Vbeta primers were used for the PCR. Repertoires were generated with immunoSEQ multiplex PCR, while TCRdb's copy carries only in-frame clones and drops some. There are 160,000 or so clones in the sample; over 80% occur only once, and around 1.6% lies in the top ten. Study outcomes and limitations: By a later analysis, the bulk of CMV-associated TCR beta chains appeared HLA-restricted. Among TCR beta chains, those listed as cytomegalovirus-associated numbered roughly 150. CMV serostatus was the only immune exposure information that was available. A later analysis associated some 16,000 TCR beta sequences with HLA alleles at a 0.05 false discovery rate.

This CDR3 is built from 16 residues. The V gene end was trimmed by 3 bases and the J gene end by 4 bases; junction bases not matched to a gene: 8. The germline V gene encodes CDR1 MDHEN and CDR2 SYDVKM. This clone was found once. Antigen unknown. This chain uses TRBV28 with TRBJ2-1; 8 bases line up with TRBD2. This TCR was recovered from a woman between 18 and 29 years old in good health and CMV-seronegative. The sample comprised PBMCs. The CDR3 DNA is TGTGCCAGCAGTTTGTCCGAAGCGGGGGATTACAATGAGCAGTTCTTC. Amino acid sequence: CASSLSEAGDYNEQFF.